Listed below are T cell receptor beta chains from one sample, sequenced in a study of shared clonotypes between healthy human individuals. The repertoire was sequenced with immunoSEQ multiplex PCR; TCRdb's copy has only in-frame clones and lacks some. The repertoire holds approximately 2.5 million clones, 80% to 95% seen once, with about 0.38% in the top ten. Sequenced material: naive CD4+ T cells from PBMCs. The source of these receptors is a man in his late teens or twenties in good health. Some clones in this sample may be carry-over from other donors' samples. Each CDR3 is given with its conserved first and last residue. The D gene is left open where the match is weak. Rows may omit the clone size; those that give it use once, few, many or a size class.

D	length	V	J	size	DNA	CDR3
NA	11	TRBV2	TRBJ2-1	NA	TGTGCCAGCAGTATCCGGGATGAGCAGTTCTTC	CASSIRDEQFF
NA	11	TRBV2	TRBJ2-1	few	TGTGCCAGCAGTGGGGGAATTGAGCAGTTCTTC	CASSGGIEQFF
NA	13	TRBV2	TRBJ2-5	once	NA	CASSEVASGNTDF
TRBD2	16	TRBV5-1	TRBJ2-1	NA	TGCGCCAGCAGCTCTGATACTAGCGGGAGAGGGGATGAGCAGTTCTTC	CASSSDTSGRGDEQFF
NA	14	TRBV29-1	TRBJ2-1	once	TGCAGCGTAGACAGGCCGAGCTCCTACAATGAGCAGTTCTTC	CSVDRPSSYNEQFF
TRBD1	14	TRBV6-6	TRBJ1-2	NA	TGTGCCAGCACCCCTCGGGGACAGGGTGAAGGCTACACCTTC	CASTPRGQGEGYTF
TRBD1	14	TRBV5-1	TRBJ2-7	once	TGCGCCAGCAGCTCACAGGGGGCGACCCTCGAGCAGTACTTC	CASSSQGATLEQYF
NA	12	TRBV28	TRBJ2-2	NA	TGTGCCAGCAGTGACCCGGCCGGGGAGCTGTTTTTT	CASSDPAGELFF
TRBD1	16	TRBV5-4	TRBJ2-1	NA	TGTGCCAGCAGCCTCATACAGGGGGCCCGCTTCAATGAGCAGTTCTTC	CASSLIQGARFNEQFF
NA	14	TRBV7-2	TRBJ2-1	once	TGTGCCAGCACCATAGGAGGGGCCATCAATGAGCAGTTCTTC	CASTIGGAINEQFF
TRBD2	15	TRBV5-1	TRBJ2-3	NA	TGCGCCAGCAGCGGACTAGCGGGAGGCCCCGATACGCAGTATTTT	CASSGLAGGPDTQYF
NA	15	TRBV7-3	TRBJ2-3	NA	TGTGCCAGCAGCTTAATCAGTGGCCACACAGATACGCAGTATTTT	CASSLISGHTDTQYF
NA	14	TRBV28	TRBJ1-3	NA	TGTGCCAGCGACAGAGCCAACTCTGGAAACACCATATATTTT	CASDRANSGNTIYF
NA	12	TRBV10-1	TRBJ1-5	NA	TGCGCCAGCAGTGAGTCCTCTCAGCCCCAGCATTTT	CASSESSQPQHF
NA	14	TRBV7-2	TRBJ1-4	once	TGTGCCAGCAGCGGGGGATCAACTAATGAAAAACTGTTTTTT	CASSGGSTNEKLFF
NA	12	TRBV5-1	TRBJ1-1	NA	TGCGCCAGCAGATTAGAGGGTGTTGAAGCTTTCTTT	CASRLEGVEAFF
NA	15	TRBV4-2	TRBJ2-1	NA	TGTGCCAGCAGCTTTAGCGGAAGCTCCTACAATGAGCAGTTCTTC	CASSFSGSSYNEQFF
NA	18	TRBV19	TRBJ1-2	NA	TGTGCCAGTACCCCTACGTCGGGAGGGTTCTATCTCTTCTATGGCTACACCTTC	CASTPTSGGFYLFYGYTF
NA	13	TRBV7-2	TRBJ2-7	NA	TGTGCCAGCAGCCATAACCTCCACTCCGAGCAGTACTTC	CASSHNLHSEQYF
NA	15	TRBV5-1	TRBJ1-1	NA	TGCGCCAGCAGCTTGGTGGGACAAGGCGGAACTGAAGCTTTCTTT	CASSLVGQGGTEAFF
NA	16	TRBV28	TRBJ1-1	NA	TGTGCCAGCAGTTTAAGAGGGACGGTGACGAACACTGAAGCTTTCTTT	CASSLRGTVTNTEAFF
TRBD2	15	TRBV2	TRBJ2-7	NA	TGTGCCAATGTACGTCCACTAGCGGCGTCCTACGAGCAGTACTTC	CANVRPLAASYEQYF
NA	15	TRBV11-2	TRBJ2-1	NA	TGTGCCAGCAGCTTAGGTCAGAGCTCCTACAATGAGCAGTTCTTC	CASSLGQSSYNEQFF
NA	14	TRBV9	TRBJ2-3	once	TGTGCCAGCAGCGTATCGCTAGCAACAGATACGCAGTATTTT	CASSVSLATDTQYF
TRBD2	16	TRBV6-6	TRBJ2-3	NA	TGTGCCAGCAAAACCGGGCGGGGGGTATCCACAGATACGCAGTATTTT	CASKTGRGVSTDTQYF
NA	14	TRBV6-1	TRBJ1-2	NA	TGTGCCAGCAGTGCTGGACCCCATAACTATGGCTACACCTTC	CASSAGPHNYGYTF
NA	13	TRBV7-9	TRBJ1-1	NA	TGTGCCAGCAGCTTAGGTCAGGGGTTAGGGGCTTTCTTT	CASSLGQGLGAFF
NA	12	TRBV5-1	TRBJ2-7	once	TGCGCCAGCAGCTTGGGTCTCAGTGAGCAGTACTTC	CASSLGLSEQYF
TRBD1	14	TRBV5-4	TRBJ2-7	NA	TGTGCCAGCAGTTTGGGACAGGGCCCCTACGAGCAGTACTTC	CASSLGQGPYEQYF
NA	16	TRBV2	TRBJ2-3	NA	TGTGCCAGCAGTGACAATCGGTGGCTAAGCACAGATACGCAGTATTTT	CASSDNRWLSTDTQYF
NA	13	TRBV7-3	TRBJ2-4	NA	TGTGCCAGCAGCACCGTAACCGGCGACATTCAGTACTTC	CASSTVTGDIQYF
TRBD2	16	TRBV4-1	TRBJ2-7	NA	TGCGCCAGCAGCCAAGCCGCACTAGCGGGGACCTACGAGCAGTACTTC	CASSQAALAGTYEQYF
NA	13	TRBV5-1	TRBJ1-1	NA	TGCGCCAGCAGAGAACAGGTGAACACTGAAGCTTTCTTT	CASREQVNTEAFF
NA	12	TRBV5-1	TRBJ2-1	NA	TGCGCCAGCAGCACCGTACCATATGAGCAGTTCTTC	CASSTVPYEQFF
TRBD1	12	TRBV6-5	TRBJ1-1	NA	TGTGCCAGCAGTACTAGACAGGGTGAAGCTTTCTTT	CASSTRQGEAFF
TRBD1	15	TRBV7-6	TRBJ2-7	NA	TGTGCCAGCAGCACTCCCGGGACAGGGCGTGACGAGCAGTACTTC	CASSTPGTGRDEQYF
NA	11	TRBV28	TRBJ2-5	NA	TGTGCCAGCAGACTAGAAGAGACCCAGTACTTC	CASRLEETQYF
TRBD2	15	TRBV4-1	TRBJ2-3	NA	TGCGCCAGCAGCCAGGGACTAGCGGGAGGAGATACGCAGTATTTT	CASSQGLAGGDTQYF
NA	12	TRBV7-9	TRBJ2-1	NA	TGTGCCAGCAGCCCTCAGGGTGGTGAGCAGTTCTTC	CASSPQGGEQFF
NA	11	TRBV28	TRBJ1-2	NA	TGTGCCAGCAGTGGCGGCTATGGCTACACCTTC	CASSGGYGYTF
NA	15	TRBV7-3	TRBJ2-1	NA	TGTGCCAGCAGCCACCGGTCACTATTGGACAATGAGCAGTTCTTC	CASSHRSLLDNEQFF
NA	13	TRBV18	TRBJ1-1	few	TGTGCCAGCTCACAGGACGGGAACACTGAAGCTTTCTTT	CASSQDGNTEAFF
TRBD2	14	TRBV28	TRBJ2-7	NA	TGTGCCAGCAGCCTAGCGGGAGGGCCCCCCGAGCAGTACTTC	CASSLAGGPPEQYF
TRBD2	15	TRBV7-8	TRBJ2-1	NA	TGTGCCAGCAACCCTCGAGCGGGAGTATACAATGAGCAGTTCTTC	CASNPRAGVYNEQFF
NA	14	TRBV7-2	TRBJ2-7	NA	TGTGCCAGCAGCTTAGTTTCAGGAGCCTACGAGCAGTACTTC	CASSLVSGAYEQYF
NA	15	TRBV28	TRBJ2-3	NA	TGTGCCAGTGGGTTGGGGACTTTCGGAGGAGATACGCAGTATTTT	CASGLGTFGGDTQYF
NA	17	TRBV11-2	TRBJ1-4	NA	TGTGCCAGCAGCTTAGATAGGGGTACCTTGGCGAATGAAAAACTGTTTTTT	CASSLDRGTLANEKLFF
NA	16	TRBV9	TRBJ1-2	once	TGTGCCAGCAGCGTAGCACGGAACTTGGATAACTATGGCTACACCTTC	CASSVARNLDNYGYTF
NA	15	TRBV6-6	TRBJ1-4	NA	TGTGCCAGCAGTGACACGGGGGCAACTAATGAAAAACTGTTTTTT	CASSDTGATNEKLFF
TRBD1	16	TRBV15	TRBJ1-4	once	TGTGCCACCAGAACAGGGGGCGTCGGAACTAATGAAAAACTGTTTTTT	CATRTGGVGTNEKLFF
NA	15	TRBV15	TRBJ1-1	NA	TGTGCCACCAGCAGAGATTACAGAGTGAACACTGAAGCTTTCTTT	CATSRDYRVNTEAFF
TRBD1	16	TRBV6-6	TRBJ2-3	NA	TGTGCCAGCAGTTTCCCTAGGACAGGGATGGCAGATACGCAGTATTTT	CASSFPRTGMADTQYF
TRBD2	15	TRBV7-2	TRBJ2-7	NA	TGTGCCAGCAGCCCACTAGGTCCATCGGGGGGTGAGCAGTACTTC	CASSPLGPSGGEQYF
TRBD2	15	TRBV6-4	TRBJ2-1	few	TGTGCCAGCAGTGAAGGGACTAGCGGGAGCAATGAGCAGTTCTTC	CASSEGTSGSNEQFF
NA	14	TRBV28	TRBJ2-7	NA	TGTGCCAGCAGTTTATCCGGGGACTCCTACGAGCAGTACTTC	CASSLSGDSYEQYF
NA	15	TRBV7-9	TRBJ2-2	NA	TGTGCCAGCAGCCTCCCTACGGGATACACCGGGGAGCTGTTTTTT	CASSLPTGYTGELFF
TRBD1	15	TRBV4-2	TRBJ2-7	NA	TGTGCCAGCAGCCAAGATAGGGGACAGGGTTACGAGCAGTACTTC	CASSQDRGQGYEQYF
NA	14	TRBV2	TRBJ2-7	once	TGTGCCAGCAGTGAGCAAGGGTATCGGTACGAGCAGTACTTC	CASSEQGYRYEQYF
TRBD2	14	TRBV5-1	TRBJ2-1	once	TGCGCCAGCAGCGTCGGGACTACTGACAATGAGCAGTTCTTC	CASSVGTTDNEQFF
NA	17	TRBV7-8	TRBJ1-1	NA	TGTGCCAGCACAGATCAGGGGACCTCCCTCTCAAACACTGAAGCTTTCTTT	CASTDQGTSLSNTEAFF